This entry lists 18 T cell receptor beta chains sequenced from one sample in a study of blood T cell repertoires in COVID-19. The assay was immunoSEQ multiplex PCR, and TCRdb's table has in-frame clones only and misses some. The table shows about 45,000 clones, with roughly three quarters occurring only once. Input material: peripheral blood. The receptors come from a man between 65 and 79 years old with acute or convalescent COVID-19.

The rearrangement uses TRBV4-2 and TRBJ1-2; the D is unclear. Germline-derived CDR1 and CDR2 are LGHNA and YNFKEQ. The CDR3 totals 13 residues. Trimming took off 2 bases at V and 6 bases at J, with 10 bases between the two ends. The CDR3 reads CASSQLPLNGYTF. DNA for the CDR3: TGTGCCAGCAGCCAACTCCCACTAAATGGCTACACCTTC.

V gene TRBV7-2 combines with J gene TRBJ2-2; weak D call: TRBD1 (5 bases). Per the germline V gene, CDR1 is SGHTA and CDR2 is FQGNSA. The V and J ends lost 1 base and 13 bases respectively, with 13 bases between them. The CDR3 spans 13 residues. The DNA for the CDR3 is TGTGCCAGCAGCTTAGGGGGCAGGGTCGGGCTGTTTTTT. It yields the protein CASSLGGRVGLFF.

The chain has TRBV4-2 and TRBJ1-6; D is possibly TRBD1 (6 bases). The germline gives CDR1 LGHNA, CDR2 YNFKEQ. Trimming took 2 bases from V and 5 from J, leaving 16 bases between them. The CDR3 is made up of 17 amino acids. The CDR3 loop reads CASSQQFGTQNNSPLHF. The CDR3 nucleotides are TGTGCCAGCAGCCAACAATTTGGGACACAAAATAATTCACCCCTCCACTTT.

This chain joins TRBV5-5 and TRBJ1-2; no clear D. There are 13 residues in the CDR3. Trimming removed 4 bases from V and 0 bases from J, with 7 bases in between. Germline CDR1 SGHKS, CDR2 YYEKEE (reference sequence). This chain's CDR3 is CASSRTTNYGYTF. CDR3 coding DNA: TGTGCCAGCAGCCGAACAACTAACTATGGCTACACCTTC.

The chain joins TRBV6-5 to TRBJ1-4; weak D call: TRBD1 (6 bases). The CDR3 is 13 residues long. Looked up from germline, CDR1 is MNHEY and CDR2 is SVGAGI. Trimming left V 2 bases short and J 12 bases short, with 13 bases between. The CDR3 sequence: CASSYGGAGELFF. The CDR3, as DNA: TGTGCCAGCAGTTACGGGGGGGCCGGGGAACTGTTTTTT.

The rearrangement uses TRBV3-1 (or the pseudogene TRBV3-2) and TRBJ1-2, with 8 positions matching TRBD1. Germline CDR1 is LGHDT and CDR2 is YNNKEL (reference sequence). This CDR3 has 18 residues. The V segment lost 0 bases and the J segment 7 bases; nucleotides outside the gene matches: 16. The CDR3 here is CASSQEGLTSRGLSGYTF. The CDR3 bases are TGTGCCAGCAGCCAAGAGGGGCTGACGTCCAGGGGGCTTAGTGGCTACACCTTC.

The chain recombines TRBV24-1 with TRBJ1-4, with D possibly matching TRBD1 (5 bases). V shed 4 bases and J shed 4 bases, with 15 bases lying between them. Per the germline V gene, CDR1 is KGHDR and CDR2 is SFDVKD. CDR3 length: 16 residues. CDR3 bases: TGTGCCACCAGTGAGGGGACTCTCCGGGGTAATGAAAAACTGTTTTTT. Protein: CATSEGTLRGNEKLFF.

This clone turned up a few times. The rearrangement joins TRBV6-5 to TRBJ1-1, with D hard to call. The CDR3 contains 15 residues. The V end was cut by 8 bases, the J end by 1 base, with 17 bases between. CDR1 is MNHEY and CDR2 is SVGAGI in the germline V gene. CDR3 bases: TGTGCCAGCGCACCGCCGCGGGGAGAGAACACTGAAGCTTTCTTT. Translation: CASAPPRGENTEAFF.

CDR3: CASSLAPDTNYGYTF. The CDR3 nucleotides are TGTGCCAGCAGCTTAGCGCCAGACACTAACTATGGCTACACCTTC. The chain couples TRBV7-2 to TRBJ1-2; D remains unclear. From germline, CDR1 is SGHTA and CDR2 FQGNSA. The CDR3 length is 15 residues. V lost 0 bases and J 0 bases, leaving 8 bases between the germline ends.

The chain joins TRBV5-1 to TRBJ1-4; no reliable D call. The length of the CDR3 is 17 residues. V lost 0 bases and J 0 bases, leaving 12 bases between the germline ends. Germline assignment: CDR1 SGHRS and CDR2 YFSETQ. In nucleotides, the CDR3 is TGCGCCAGCAGCTTGGCCACGACGGCGGCAACTAATGAAAAACTGTTTTTT. This encodes CASSLATTAATNEKLFF. Full variable domain (rest looked up from reference TRBV5-1 and TRBJ1-4): KAGVTQTPRYLIKTRGQQVTLSCSPISGHRSVSWYQQTPGQGLQFLFEYFSETQRNKGNFPGRFSGRQFSNSRSEMNVSTLELGDSALYLCASSLATTAATNEKLFFGSGTQLSVL.

The V call is TRBV9, the J call TRBJ1-2, with a possible D match to TRBD1 (6 bases). The CDR3 is made up of 15 amino acids. The V end lost 4 bases, the J end lost 1 base, and 14 bases lay between the germline ends. In germline, CDR1 is SGDLS, CDR2 YYNGEE. The CDR3, as DNA: TGTGCCAGCAGCATTCGGGACACTGATAACTATGGCTACACCTTC. Amino acids: CASSIRDTDNYGYTF.

This clone has ten or more counts. This chain connects TRBV4-2 to TRBJ1-5; TRBD1 is a possible D gene (6 bases). V shed 3 bases and J shed 5 bases, with 14 bases lying between them. The CDR3 is made up of 15 amino acids. The germline gives CDR1 LGHNA, CDR2 YNFKEQ. CDR3 in amino acids: CASSQRQAEDQPQHF. For the CDR3, the DNA is TGTGCCAGCAGCCAGAGACAGGCCGAGGATCAGCCCCAGCATTTT.

The rearrangement uses TRBV18 and TRBJ1-1; the match to TRBD1 covers 7 bases. Germline lookup yields CDR1 KGHSH and CDR2 LQKENI. Trimming took 3 bases from V and 1 from J; bases not matched to a gene: 8. The CDR3 is 16 amino acids. CDR3: CASSPNRQGANTEAFF. The CDR3 nucleotides are TGTGCCAGCTCACCTAATCGACAGGGAGCGAACACTGAAGCTTTCTTT.

This chain joins TRBV2 and TRBJ1-6, with 7 bases aligning to TRBD1. V was pared by 7 bases and J by 9 bases, with 6 bases of the junction left unmatched. Germline V gene sequence: CDR1 SNHLY, CDR2 FYNNEI. The CDR3 spans 13 residues. The CDR3 is CASTTGERSPLHF. CDR3 DNA sequence: TGTGCCAGCACAACAGGGGAACGTTCACCCCTCCACTTT. Complete variable domain (other parts from reference TRBV2 and TRBJ1-6): EPEVTQTPSHQVTQMGQEVILRCVPISNHLYFYWYRQILGQKVEFLVSFYNNEISEKSEIFDDQFSVERPDGSNFTLKIRSTKLEDSAMYFCASTTGERSPLHFGNGTRLTVT.

This rearrangement joins TRBV10-3 to TRBJ1-2; D gene unclear. This CDR3 region has 14 residues. With 5 bases removed from V and 2 bases from J, the gap between germline ends came to 12 bases. CDR1 is ENHRY, CDR2 SYGVKD, per germline. The CDR3: CAISPAAGNYGYTF. Here the CDR3 DNA reads TGTGCCATCAGTCCAGCCGCCGGGAACTATGGCTACACCTTC.

The chain recombines TRBV5-1 with TRBJ1-1; D gene uncertain. The CDR3 has 14 residues. V gave up 0 bases and J gave up 0 bases, with 6 bases separating them. The germline V gene encodes CDR1 SGHRS and CDR2 YFSETQ. CDR3 nucleotide sequence: TGCGCCAGCAGCTTGGACAGTTTGAACACTGAAGCTTTCTTT. Translating it yields CASSLDSLNTEAFF.

The chain combines TRBV5-1 with TRBJ1-6, with D possibly matching TRBD1 (6 bases). The CDR3 runs to 15 residues. Germline CDR1 is SGHRS and CDR2 is YFSETQ. Trimming stripped 2 bases from V and 4 bases from J, with 10 bases between. CDR3: CASSLQGDYNSPLHF. In DNA, the CDR3 is TGCGCCAGCAGCTTACAGGGAGATTATAATTCACCCCTCCACTTT.

The rearrangement links TRBV5-4 to TRBJ1-2, with no clear D. V shed 2 bases and J shed 0 bases, with 11 bases lying between them. This CDR3 is 15 amino acids long. From germline, CDR1 is SGHNT and CDR2 YYREEE (reference sequence). The chain's CDR3 is CASSLGGLANYGYTF. CDR3 in DNA: TGTGCCAGCAGCTTAGGAGGGCTAGCTAACTATGGCTACACCTTC. The entire variable domain, with the rest obtained from reference TRBV5-4 and TRBJ1-2, is as follows: ETGVTQSPTHLIKTRGQQVTLRCSSQSGHNTVSWYQQALGQGPQFIFQYYREEENGRGNFPPRFSGLQFPNYSSELNVNALELDDSALYLCASSLGGLANYGYTFGSGTRLTVV.